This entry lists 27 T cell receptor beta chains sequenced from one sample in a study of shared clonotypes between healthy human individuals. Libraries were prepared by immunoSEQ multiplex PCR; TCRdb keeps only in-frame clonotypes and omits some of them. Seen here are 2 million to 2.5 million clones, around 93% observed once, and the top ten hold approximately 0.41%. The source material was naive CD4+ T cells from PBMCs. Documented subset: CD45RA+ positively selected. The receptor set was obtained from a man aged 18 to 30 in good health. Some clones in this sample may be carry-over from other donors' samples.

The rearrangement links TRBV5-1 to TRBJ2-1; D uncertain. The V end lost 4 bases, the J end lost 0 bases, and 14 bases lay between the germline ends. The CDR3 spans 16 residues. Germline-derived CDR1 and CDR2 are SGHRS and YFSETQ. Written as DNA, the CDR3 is TGCGCCAGCAGCCCCCTAATAATTGGCTCCTACAATGAGCAGTTCTTC. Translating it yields CASSPLIIGSYNEQFF.

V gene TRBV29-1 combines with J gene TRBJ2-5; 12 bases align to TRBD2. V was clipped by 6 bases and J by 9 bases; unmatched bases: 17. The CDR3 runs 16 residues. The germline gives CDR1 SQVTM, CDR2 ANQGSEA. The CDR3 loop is CSVGTSGRTPPESQYF. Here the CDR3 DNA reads TGCAGCGTAGGAACTAGCGGGAGGACCCCCCCGGAGTCCCAGTACTTC. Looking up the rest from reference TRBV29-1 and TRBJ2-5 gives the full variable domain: SAVISQKPSRDICQRGTSLTIQCQVDSQVTMMFWYRQQPGQSLTLIATANQGSEATYESGFVIDKFPISRPNLTFSTLTVSNMSPEDSSIYLCSVGTSGRTPPESQYFGPGTRLLVL.

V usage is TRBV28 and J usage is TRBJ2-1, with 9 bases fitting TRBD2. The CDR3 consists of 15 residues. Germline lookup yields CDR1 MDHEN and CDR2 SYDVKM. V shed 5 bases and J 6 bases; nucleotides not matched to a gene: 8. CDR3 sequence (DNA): TGTGCCAGCAGTCCCGTTAGCGGGAGAGGCAATGAGCAGTTCTTC. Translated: CASSPVSGRGNEQFF.

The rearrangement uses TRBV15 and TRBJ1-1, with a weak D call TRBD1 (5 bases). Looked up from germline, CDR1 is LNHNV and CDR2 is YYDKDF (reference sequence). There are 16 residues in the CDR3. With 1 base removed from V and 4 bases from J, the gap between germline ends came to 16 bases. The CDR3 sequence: CATSRGSGAQGTEAFF. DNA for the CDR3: TGTGCCACCAGCAGAGGGAGTGGGGCCCAGGGCACTGAAGCTTTCTTT. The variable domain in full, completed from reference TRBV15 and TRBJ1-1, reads DAMVIQNPRYQVTQFGKPVTLSCSQTLNHNVMYWYQQKSSQAPKLLFHYYDKDFNNEADTPDNFQSRRPNTSFCFLDIRSPGLGDTAMYLCATSRGSGAQGTEAFFGQGTRLTVV.

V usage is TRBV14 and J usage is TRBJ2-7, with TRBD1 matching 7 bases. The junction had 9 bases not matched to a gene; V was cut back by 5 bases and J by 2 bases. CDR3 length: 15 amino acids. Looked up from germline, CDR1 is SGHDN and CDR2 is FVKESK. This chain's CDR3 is CASSFRQGSTYEQYF. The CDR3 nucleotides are TGTGCCAGCAGCTTTAGACAGGGCTCCACCTACGAGCAGTACTTC.

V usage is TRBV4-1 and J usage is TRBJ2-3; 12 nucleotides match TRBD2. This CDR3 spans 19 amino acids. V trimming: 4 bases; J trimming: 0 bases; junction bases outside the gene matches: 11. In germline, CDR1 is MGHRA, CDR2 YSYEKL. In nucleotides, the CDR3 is TGCGCCAGCAGCCCGCATCTAGGACTAGCGGGACCGAGCACAGATACGCAGTATTTT. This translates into CASSPHLGLAGPSTDTQYF.

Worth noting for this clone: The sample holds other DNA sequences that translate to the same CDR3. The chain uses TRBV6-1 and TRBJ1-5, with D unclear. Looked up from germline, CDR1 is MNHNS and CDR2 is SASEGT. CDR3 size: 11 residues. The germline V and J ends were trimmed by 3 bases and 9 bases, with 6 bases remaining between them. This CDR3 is CASSEWGPQHF. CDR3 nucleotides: TGTGCCAGCAGTGAGTGGGGGCCCCAGCATTTT.

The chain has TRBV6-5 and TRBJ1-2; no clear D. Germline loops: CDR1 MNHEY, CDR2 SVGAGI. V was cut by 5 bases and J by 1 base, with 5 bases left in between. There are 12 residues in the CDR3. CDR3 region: CASSGSNYGYTF. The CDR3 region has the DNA TGTGCCAGCAGTGGGAGTAACTATGGCTACACCTTC.

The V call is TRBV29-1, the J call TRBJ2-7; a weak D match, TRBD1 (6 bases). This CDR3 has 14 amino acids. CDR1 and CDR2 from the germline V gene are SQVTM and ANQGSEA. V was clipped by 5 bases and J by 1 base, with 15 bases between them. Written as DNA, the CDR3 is TGCAGCGTTACTGACAGGTTGAGGTCCTACGAGCAGTACTTC. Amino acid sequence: CSVTDRLRSYEQYF.

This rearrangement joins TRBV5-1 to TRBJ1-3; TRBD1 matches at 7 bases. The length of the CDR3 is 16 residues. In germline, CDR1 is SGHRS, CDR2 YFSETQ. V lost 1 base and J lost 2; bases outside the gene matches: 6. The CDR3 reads CASSLQMGQTGNTIYF. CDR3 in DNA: TGCGCCAGCAGCTTGCAAATGGGACAGACTGGAAACACCATATATTTT.

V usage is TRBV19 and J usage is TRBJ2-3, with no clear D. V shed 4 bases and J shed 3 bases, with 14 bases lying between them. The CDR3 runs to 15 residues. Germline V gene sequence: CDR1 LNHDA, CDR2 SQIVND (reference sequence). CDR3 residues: CASSTGFGRTDTQYF. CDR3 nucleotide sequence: TGTGCCAGTAGTACCGGGTTCGGTCGAACAGATACGCAGTATTTT.

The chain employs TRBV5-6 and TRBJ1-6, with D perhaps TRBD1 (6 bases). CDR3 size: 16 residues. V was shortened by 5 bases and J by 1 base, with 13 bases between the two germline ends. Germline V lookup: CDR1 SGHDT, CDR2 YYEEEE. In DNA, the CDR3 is TGTGCCAGCAGGGGGGCAGGGAGTTCCTATAATTCACCCCTCCACTTT. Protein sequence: CASRGAGSSYNSPLHF.

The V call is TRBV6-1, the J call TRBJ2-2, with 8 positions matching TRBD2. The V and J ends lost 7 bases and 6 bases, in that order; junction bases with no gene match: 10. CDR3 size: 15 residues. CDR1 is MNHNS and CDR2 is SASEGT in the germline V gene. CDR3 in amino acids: CASISRRGDPGELFF. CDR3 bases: TGTGCCAGCATTAGCCGGCGGGGGGACCCCGGGGAGCTGTTTTTT.

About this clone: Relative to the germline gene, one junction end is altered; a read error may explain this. CDR3 amino acids: CASVPLAGSSNEQFF. CDR3 nucleotide sequence: TGCGCCAGTGTGCCGCTAGCGGGATCCTCCAATGAGCAGTTCTTC. The rearrangement uses TRBV5-1 and TRBJ2-1; TRBD2 matches at 9 bases. The length of the CDR3 is 15 residues. Germline V gene data show CDR1 as SGHRS and CDR2 as YFSETQ.

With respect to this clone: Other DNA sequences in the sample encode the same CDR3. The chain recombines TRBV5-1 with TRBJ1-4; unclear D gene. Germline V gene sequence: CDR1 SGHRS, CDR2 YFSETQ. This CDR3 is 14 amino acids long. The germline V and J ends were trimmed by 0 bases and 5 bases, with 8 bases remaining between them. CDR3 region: CASSLGAVNEKLFF. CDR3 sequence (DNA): TGCGCCAGCAGCTTGGGGGCCGTGAATGAAAAACTGTTTTTT.

The CDR3 sequence is CSVELDRPITKLFF. DNA of the CDR3: TGCAGCGTTGAGTTGGACAGACCTATAACGAAACTGTTTTTT. The chain couples TRBV29-1 to TRBJ1-4; D perhaps matches TRBD1 (6 bases). Looked up from germline, CDR1 is SQVTM and CDR2 is ANQGSEA. Deletions cut 3 bases from V and 11 bases from J, with 19 bases between. The CDR3 contains 14 residues. Supplemented by reference TRBV29-1 and TRBJ1-4, the full variable domain reads SAVISQKPSRDICQRGTSLTIQCQVDSQVTMMFWYRQQPGQSLTLIATANQGSEATYESGFVIDKFPISRPNLTFSTLTVSNMSPEDSSIYLCSVELDRPITKLFFGSGTQLSVL.

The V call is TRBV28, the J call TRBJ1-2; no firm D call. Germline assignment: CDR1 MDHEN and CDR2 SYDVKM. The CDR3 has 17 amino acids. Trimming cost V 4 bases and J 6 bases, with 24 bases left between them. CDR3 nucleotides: TGTGCCAGCAGTTGGCCTGCGCGGAGGCCTGACGTCGATGGCTACACCTTC. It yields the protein CASSWPARRPDVDGYTF.

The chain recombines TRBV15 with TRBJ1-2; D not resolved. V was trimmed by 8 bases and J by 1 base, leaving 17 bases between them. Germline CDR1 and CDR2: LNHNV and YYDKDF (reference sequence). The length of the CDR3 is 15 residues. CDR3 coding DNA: TGTGCCACCGCTAGCCAAAGCAGCTTTAACTATGGCTACACCTTC. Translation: CATASQSSFNYGYTF.

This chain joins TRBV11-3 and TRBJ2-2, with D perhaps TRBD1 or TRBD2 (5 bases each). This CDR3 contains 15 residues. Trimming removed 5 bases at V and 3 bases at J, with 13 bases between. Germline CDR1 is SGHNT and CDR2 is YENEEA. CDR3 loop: CASSPILGDTGELFF. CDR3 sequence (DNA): TGTGCCAGCAGCCCCATTTTGGGGGACACCGGGGAGCTGTTTTTT. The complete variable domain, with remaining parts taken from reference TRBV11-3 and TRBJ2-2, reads EAGVVQSPRYKIIEKKQPVAFWCNPISGHNTLYWYLQNLGQGPELLIRYENEEAVDDSQLPKDRFSAERLKGVDSTLKIQPAELGDSAVYLCASSPILGDTGELFFGEGSRLTVL.

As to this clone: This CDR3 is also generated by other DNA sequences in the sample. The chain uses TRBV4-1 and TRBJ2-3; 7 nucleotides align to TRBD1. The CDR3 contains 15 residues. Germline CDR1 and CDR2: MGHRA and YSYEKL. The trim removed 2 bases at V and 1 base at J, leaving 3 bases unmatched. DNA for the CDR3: TGCGCCAGCAGCCAAAGACAGGGCCGCACAGATACGCAGTATTTT. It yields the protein CASSQRQGRTDTQYF.

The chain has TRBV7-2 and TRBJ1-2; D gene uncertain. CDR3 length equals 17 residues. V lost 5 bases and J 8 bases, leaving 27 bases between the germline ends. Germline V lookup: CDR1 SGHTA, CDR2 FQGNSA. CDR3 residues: CASSPPDIRAGLWGYTF. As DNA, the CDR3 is TGTGCCAGCAGCCCGCCCGACATTAGGGCAGGCCTTTGGGGCTACACCTTC.

The CDR3 spells CASRTSGSGEQYF. CDR3 nucleotides: TGTGCCAGCAGGACTAGCGGGAGTGGGGAGCAGTACTTC. This chain joins TRBV25-1 and TRBJ2-7, with 12 bases fitting TRBD2. V trimming: 6 bases; J trimming: 7 bases; junction bases outside the gene matches: 4. The germline V gene encodes CDR1 MGHDK and CDR2 SYGVNS. This CDR3 region has 13 residues.

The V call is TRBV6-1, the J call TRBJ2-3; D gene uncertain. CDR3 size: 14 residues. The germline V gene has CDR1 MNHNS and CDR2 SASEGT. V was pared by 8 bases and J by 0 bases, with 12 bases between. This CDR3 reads CASQVSQSTDTQYF. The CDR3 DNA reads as TGTGCCAGCCAGGTATCCCAAAGCACAGATACGCAGTATTTT.

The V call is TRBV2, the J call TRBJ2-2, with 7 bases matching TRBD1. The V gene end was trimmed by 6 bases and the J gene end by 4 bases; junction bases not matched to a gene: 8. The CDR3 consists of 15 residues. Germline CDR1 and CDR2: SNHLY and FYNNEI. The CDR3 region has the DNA TGTGCCAGCAGCCCCGACAGGGACCCCACCGGGGAGCTGTTTTTT. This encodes CASSPDRDPTGELFF. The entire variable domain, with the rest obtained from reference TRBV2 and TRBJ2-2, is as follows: EPEVTQTPSHQVTQMGQEVILRCVPISNHLYFYWYRQILGQKVEFLVSFYNNEISEKSEIFDDQFSVERPDGSNFTLKIRSTKLEDSAMYFCASSPDRDPTGELFFGEGSRLTVL.

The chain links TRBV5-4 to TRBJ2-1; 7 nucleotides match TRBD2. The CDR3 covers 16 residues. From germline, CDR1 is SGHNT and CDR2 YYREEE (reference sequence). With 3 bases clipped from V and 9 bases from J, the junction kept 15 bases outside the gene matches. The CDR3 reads CASSWSSGPRSGEQFF. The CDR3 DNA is TGTGCCAGCAGCTGGTCTAGCGGCCCACGAAGTGGTGAGCAGTTCTTC. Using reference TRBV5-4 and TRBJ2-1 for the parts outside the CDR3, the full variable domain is ETGVTQSPTHLIKTRGQQVTLRCSSQSGHNTVSWYQQALGQGPQFIFQYYREEENGRGNFPPRFSGLQFPNYSSELNVNALELDDSALYLCASSWSSGPRSGEQFFGPGTRLTVL.

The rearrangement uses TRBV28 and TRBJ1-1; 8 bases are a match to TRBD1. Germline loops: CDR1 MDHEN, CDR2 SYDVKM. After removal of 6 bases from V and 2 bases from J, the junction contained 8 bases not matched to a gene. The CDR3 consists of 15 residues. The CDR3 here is CASRPGTGGNTEAFF. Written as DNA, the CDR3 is TGTGCCAGCAGACCAGGGACAGGAGGAAACACTGAAGCTTTCTTT.

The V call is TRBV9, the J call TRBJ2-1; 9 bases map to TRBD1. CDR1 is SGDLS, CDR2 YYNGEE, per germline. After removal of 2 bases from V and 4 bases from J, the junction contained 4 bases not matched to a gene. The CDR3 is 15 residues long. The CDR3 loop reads CASSVGTGQYNEQFF. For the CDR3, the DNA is TGTGCCAGCAGCGTCGGGACAGGGCAATACAATGAGCAGTTCTTC.